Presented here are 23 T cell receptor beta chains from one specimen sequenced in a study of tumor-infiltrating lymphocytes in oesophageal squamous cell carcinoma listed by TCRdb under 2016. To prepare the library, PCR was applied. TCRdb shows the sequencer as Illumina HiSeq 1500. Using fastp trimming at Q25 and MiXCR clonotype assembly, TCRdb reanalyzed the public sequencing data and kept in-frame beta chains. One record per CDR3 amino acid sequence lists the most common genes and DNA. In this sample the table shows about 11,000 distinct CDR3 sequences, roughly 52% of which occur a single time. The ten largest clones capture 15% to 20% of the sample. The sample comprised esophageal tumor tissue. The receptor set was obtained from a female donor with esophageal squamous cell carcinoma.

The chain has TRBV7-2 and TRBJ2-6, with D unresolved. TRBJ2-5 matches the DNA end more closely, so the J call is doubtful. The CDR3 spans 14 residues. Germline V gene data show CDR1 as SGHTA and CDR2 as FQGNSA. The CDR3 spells CASSLARAQETQYF. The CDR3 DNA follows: TGTGCCAGCAGCTTAGCCCGGGCCCAAGAGACCCAGTACTTC.

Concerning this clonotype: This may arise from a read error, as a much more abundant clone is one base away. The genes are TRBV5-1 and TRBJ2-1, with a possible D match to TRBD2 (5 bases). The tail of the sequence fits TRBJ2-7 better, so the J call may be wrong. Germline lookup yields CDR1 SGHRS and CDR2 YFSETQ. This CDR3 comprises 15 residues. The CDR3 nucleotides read TGCGCCAGCAGCTGGCATCGGGGTCGGGGCTACGAGCAGTACTTC. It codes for CASSWHRGRGYEQYF.

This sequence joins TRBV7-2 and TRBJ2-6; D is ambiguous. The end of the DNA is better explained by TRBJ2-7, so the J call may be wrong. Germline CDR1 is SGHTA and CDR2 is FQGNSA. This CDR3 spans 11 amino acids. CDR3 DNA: TGTGCCAGCAGCTTTTTCTACGAGCAGTACTTC. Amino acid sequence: CASSFFYEQYF.

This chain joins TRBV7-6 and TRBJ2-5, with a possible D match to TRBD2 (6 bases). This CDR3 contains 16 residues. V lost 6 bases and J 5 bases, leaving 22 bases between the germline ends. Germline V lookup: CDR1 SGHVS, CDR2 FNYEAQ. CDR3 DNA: TGTGCCAGCAGAGACGGGAGCAAACCGCTGGGGGAGACCCAGTACTTC. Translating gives CASRDGSKPLGETQYF.

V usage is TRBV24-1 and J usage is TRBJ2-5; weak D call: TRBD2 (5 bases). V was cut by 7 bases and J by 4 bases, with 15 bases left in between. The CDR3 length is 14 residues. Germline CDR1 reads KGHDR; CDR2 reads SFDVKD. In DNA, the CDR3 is TGTGCCACCAGCGAACCCCTTGGAGGAGAGACCCAGTACTTC. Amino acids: CATSEPLGGETQYF.

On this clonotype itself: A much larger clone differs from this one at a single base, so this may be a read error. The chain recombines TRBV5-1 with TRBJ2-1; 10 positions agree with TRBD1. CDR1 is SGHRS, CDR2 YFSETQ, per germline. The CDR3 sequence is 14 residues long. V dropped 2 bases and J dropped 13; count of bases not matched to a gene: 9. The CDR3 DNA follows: TGCGCCAGCAGCTTCGACGGACAGGGGGAGACCCAGTTCTTC. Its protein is CASSFDGQGETQFF.

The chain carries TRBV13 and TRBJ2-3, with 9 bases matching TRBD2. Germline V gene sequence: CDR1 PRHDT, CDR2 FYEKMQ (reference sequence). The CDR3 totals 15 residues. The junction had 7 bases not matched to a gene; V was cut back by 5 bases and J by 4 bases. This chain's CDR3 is CASSPGLALADTQYF. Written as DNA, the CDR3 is TGTGCCAGCAGCCCGGGACTAGCCCTGGCAGATACGCAGTATTTT.

CDR3 protein: CSASGTGGADTQYF. The CDR3 DNA follows: TGCAGTGCTAGCGGGACAGGGGGCGCAGATACGCAGTATTTT. V usage is TRBV20-1 and J usage is TRBJ2-3; 12 bases are shared with TRBD1. V was pared by 3 bases and J by 4 bases, with 2 bases of the junction left unmatched. Per the germline V gene, CDR1 is DFQATT and CDR2 is SNEGSKA (reference sequence). The CDR3 length is 14 residues.

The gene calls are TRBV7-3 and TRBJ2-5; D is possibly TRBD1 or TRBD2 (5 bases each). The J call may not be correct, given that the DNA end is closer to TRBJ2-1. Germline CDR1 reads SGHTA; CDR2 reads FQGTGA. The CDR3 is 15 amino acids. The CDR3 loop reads CASSPPGDHYNEQFF. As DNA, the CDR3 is TGTGCCAGCAGCCCCCCCGGGGACCATTACAATGAGCAGTTCTTC.

This chain's CDR3 is CASSLNLYRGGNEQFF. CDR3 in DNA: TGTGCCAGCAGCCTCAACCTTTACAGGGGTGGCAATGAGCAGTTCTTC. The genes are TRBV3-1 and TRBJ2-4, with 7 nucleotides matching TRBD1. The better agreement between TRBJ2-1 and the DNA end casts doubt on the J call. This CDR3 is built from 16 residues. Germline-derived CDR1 and CDR2 are LGHDT and YNNKEL (reference sequence).

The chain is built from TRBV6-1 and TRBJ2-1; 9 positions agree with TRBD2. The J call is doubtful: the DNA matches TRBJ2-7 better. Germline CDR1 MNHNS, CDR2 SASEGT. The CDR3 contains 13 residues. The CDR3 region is CATRLAVQYEQYF. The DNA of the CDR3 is TGTGCCACCCGACTAGCGGTCCAATACGAGCAGTACTTC.

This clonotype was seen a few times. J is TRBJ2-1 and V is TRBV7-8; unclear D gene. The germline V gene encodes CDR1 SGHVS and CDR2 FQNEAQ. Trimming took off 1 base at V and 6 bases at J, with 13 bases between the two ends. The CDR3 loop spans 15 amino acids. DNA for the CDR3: TGTGCCAGCAGCTTAGAACAACTTCTGGCCAATGAGCAGTTCTTC. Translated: CASSLEQLLANEQFF.

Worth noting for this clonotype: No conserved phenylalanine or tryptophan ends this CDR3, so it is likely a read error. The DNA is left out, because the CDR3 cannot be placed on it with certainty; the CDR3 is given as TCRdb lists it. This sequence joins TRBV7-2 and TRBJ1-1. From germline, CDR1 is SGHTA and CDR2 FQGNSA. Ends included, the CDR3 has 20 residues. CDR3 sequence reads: CASSSSLRLAETYNEQFFGA.

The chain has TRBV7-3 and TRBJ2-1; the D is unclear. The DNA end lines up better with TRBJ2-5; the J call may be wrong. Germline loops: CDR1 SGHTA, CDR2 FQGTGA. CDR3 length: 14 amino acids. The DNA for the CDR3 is TGTGCCAGCAGCTTAGGTTCGGGCCAAGAGACCCAGTACTTC. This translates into CASSLGSGQETQYF.

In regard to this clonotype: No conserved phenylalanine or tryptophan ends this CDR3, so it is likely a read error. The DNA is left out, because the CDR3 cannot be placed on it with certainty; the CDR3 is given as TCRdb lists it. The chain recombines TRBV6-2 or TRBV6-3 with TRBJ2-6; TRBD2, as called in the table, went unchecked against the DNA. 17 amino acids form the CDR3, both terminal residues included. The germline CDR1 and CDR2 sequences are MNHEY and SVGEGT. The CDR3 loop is CASSYGAGRPYEQYFGA.

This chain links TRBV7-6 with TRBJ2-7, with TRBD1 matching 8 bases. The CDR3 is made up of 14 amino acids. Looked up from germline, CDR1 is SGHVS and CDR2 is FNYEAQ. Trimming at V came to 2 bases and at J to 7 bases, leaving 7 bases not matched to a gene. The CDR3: CASSLYAGGNEQYF. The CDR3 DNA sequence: TGTGCCAGCAGCTTATACGCAGGGGGCAATGAGCAGTACTTC.

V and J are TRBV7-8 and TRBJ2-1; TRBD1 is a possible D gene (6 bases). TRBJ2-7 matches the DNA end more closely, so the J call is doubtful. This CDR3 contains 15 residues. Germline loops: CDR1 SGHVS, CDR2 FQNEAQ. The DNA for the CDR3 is TGTGCCAGCAGCTTACAACAGGGAAGGTCCTACGAGCAGTACTTC. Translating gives CASSLQQGRSYEQYF.

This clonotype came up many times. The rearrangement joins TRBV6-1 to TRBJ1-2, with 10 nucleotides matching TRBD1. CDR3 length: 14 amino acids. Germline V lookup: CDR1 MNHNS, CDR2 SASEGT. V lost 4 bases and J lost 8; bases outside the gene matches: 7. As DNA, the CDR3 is TGTGCCAGCAGTGTTCGGGACAGGGGAGGGGGCTACACCTTC. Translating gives CASSVRDRGGGYTF.

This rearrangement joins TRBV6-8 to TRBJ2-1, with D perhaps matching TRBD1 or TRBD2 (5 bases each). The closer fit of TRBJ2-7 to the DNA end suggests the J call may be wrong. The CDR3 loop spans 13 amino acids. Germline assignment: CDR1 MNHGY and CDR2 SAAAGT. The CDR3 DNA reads TGTGCCAGCAGCCAGGGAGCAGCCTACGAGCAGTACTTC. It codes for CASSQGAAYEQYF.

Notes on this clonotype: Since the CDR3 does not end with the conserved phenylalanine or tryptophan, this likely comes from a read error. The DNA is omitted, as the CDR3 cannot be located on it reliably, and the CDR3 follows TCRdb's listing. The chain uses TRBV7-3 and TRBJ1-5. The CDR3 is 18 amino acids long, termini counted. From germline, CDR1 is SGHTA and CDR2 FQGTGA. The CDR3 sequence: CASSREGREEMTISPSIL.

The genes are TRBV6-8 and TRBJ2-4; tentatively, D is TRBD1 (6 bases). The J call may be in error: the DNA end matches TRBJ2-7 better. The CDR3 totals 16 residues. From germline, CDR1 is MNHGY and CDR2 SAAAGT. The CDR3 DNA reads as TGTGCCAGCAGTTACTCGACCAGGGGTCAGCCCTACGAGCAGTACTTC. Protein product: CASSYSTRGQPYEQYF.

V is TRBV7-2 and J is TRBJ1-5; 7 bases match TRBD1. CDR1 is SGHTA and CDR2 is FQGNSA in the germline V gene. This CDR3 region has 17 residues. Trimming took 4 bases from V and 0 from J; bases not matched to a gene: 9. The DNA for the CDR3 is TGTGCCAGCAGCTATCAGGGGGGGGGTTATAGCAATCAGCCCCAGCATTTT. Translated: CASSYQGGGYSNQPQHF.

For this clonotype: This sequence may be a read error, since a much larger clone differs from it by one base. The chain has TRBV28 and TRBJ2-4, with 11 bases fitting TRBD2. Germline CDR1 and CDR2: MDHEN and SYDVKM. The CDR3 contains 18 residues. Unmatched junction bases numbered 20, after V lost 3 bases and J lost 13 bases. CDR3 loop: CASSFPGTSGYSYNEQYF. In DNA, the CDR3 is TGTGCCAGCAGTTTCCCCGGGACTAGCGGATACTCCTACAATGAGCAGTACTTC.